These 12 T cell receptor beta chains were all obtained from the same sample, sequenced in a study of T cell changes during pregnancy in multiple sclerosis. Repertoires were generated with immunoSEQ multiplex PCR, while TCRdb's copy carries only in-frame clones and drops some. The table includes about 75,000 clones, about 93% detected once. Material: CD4+ T cells from peripheral blood mononuclear cells, obtained after pregnancy. The receptor set was obtained from a female donor with multiple sclerosis, enrolled in a pregnancy study.

The J gene is TRBJ2-3, the V gene TRBV7-9; the match to TRBD2 covers 10 bases. CDR3 length equals 14 residues. The junction had 5 bases not matched to a gene; V was cut back by 5 bases and J by 6 bases. CDR1 is SEHNR, CDR2 FQNEAQ, per germline (reference sequence). CDR3 residues: CASSILAGADTQYF. In nucleotides, the CDR3 is TGTGCCAGCAGCATCCTAGCGGGAGCGGATACGCAGTATTTT. Complete variable domain (other parts from reference TRBV7-9 and TRBJ2-3): DTGVSQNPRHKITKRGQNVTFRCDPISEHNRLYWYRQTLGQGPEFLTYFQNEAQLEKSRLLSDRFSAERPKGSFSTLEIQRTEQGDSAMYLCASSILAGADTQYFGPGTRLTVL.

For the CDR3, the DNA is TGTGCCAGCAGCTTAGGGGCGGGAGGGCCGGGCGATACGCAGTATTTT. Amino acids: CASSLGAGGPGDTQYF. The chain combines TRBV7-2 with TRBJ2-3, with 9 positions matching TRBD2. V lost 1 base to trimming and J lost 6 bases; unmatched junction nucleotides: 8. This CDR3 is 16 amino acids long. Germline V CDR1 and CDR2: SGHTA, FQGNSA.

The rearrangement links TRBV6-1 to TRBJ1-5; 9 bases are a match to TRBD1. Trimming cost V 6 bases and J 5 bases; bases outside gene matches: 8. Germline V gives CDR1 MNHNS, CDR2 SASEGT. The CDR3 has 15 residues. The CDR3 reads CASSPTGGADQPQHF. As DNA, the CDR3 is TGTGCCAGCAGCCCTACAGGGGGCGCGGATCAGCCCCAGCATTTT.

This sequence joins TRBV2 and TRBJ2-3; TRBD2 aligns across 8 bases. The CDR3 is 18 residues long. V lost 1 base and J lost 5; bases outside the gene matches: 14. Per the germline V gene, CDR1 is SNHLY and CDR2 is FYNNEI. The CDR3 loop reads CASSEVARGTSLRDTQYF. The CDR3 DNA follows: TGTGCCAGCAGTGAAGTCGCCCGAGGGACTAGTCTCCGAGATACGCAGTATTTT.

V usage is TRBV7-2 and J usage is TRBJ2-3; 10 nucleotides line up with TRBD2. CDR1 and CDR2 (germline): SGHTA, FQGNSA. Losses at the gene ends were 3 bases for V and 6 bases for J; bases not matched to a gene: 6. The CDR3 has 15 residues. The CDR3 loop is CASSFRAGGPDTQYF. As DNA, the CDR3 is TGTGCCAGCAGCTTCAGAGCGGGAGGGCCTGATACGCAGTATTTT.

The chain combines TRBV18 with TRBJ2-3; the match to TRBD2 covers 14 bases. Unmatched junction bases numbered 1, after V lost 3 bases and J lost 2 bases. Germline lookup yields CDR1 KGHSH and CDR2 LQKENI. The CDR3 length is 16 residues. This CDR3 reads CASSPGLAGATDTQYF. As DNA, the CDR3 is TGTGCCAGCTCACCGGGACTAGCGGGAGCCACAGATACGCAGTATTTT.

The CDR3 is CASSFRTGPNYGYTF. The DNA for the CDR3 is TGTGCCAGCAGTTTCCGGACAGGACCTAACTATGGCTACACCTTC. J is TRBJ1-2 and V is TRBV28, with TRBD1 identical over 7 bases. Germline V gene sequence: CDR1 MDHEN, CDR2 SYDVKM. The CDR3 runs 15 residues. After removal of 3 bases from V and 0 bases from J, the junction contained 4 bases not matched to a gene.

The chain recombines TRBV11-3 with TRBJ2-7; tentative D call: TRBD1 (7 bases). V was trimmed by 7 bases and J by 4 bases, leaving 32 bases between them. Germline V gene data show CDR1 as SGHNT and CDR2 as YENEEA. The CDR3 extends over 19 amino acids. The CDR3 is CASNLRGVRGNVSHYEQYF. Written as DNA, the CDR3 is TGTGCCAGCAACCTGCGGGGTGTCAGGGGGAACGTATCGCATTACGAGCAGTACTTC.

The chain has TRBV29-1 and TRBJ2-3, with 12 bases matching TRBD2. There are 16 residues in the CDR3. Losses at the gene ends were 4 bases for V and 2 bases for J; bases not matched to a gene: 7. Germline V gene lookup returns CDR1 SQVTM and CDR2 ANQGSEA. The CDR3 region is CSVATLAGGYTDTQYF. The CDR3 DNA sequence: TGCAGCGTTGCCACCCTAGCGGGAGGGTACACAGATACGCAGTATTTT.

The chain has TRBV6-5 and TRBJ1-1; 8 bases align to TRBD1. This CDR3 comprises 15 residues. V trimming: 4 bases; J trimming: 2 bases; junction bases outside the gene matches: 6. Germline values: CDR1 MNHEY, CDR2 SVGAGI. CDR3 DNA sequence: TGTGCCAGCAGTTCGGCGGCAGGGGGCAACACTGAAGCTTTCTTT. This sequence encodes CASSSAAGGNTEAFF.

This clone occurred once. The V gene is TRBV7-2, the J gene TRBJ1-1; TRBD1 matches at 9 bases. V lost 2 bases, J lost 4 bases, and 2 bases stayed unmatched. In germline, CDR1 is SGHTA, CDR2 FQGNSA. This CDR3 has 14 residues. The CDR3 bases are TGTGCCAGCAGCTTAAGACAGGGGGGCACTGAAGCTTTCTTT. This encodes CASSLRQGGTEAFF.

The J gene is TRBJ2-1, the V gene TRBV7-9; D remains ambiguous. V lost 4 bases to trimming and J lost 4 bases, with 11 bases between them. CDR3 length equals 14 residues. From germline, CDR1 is SEHNR and CDR2 FQNEAQ (reference sequence). This CDR3 is CASSSQDGYNEQFF. The CDR3 nucleotides are TGTGCCAGCAGCTCCCAAGACGGGTACAATGAGCAGTTCTTC.